Given below is one TCR beta chain in context. Following a re-call of the 5' RACE reads, TCRdb has one entry per CDR3 protein and lacks DNA. This listing includes some 300,000 distinct CDR3 sequences. This entry comes from a study of T cells expressing NK-cell markers. Whole-study context: Source material for TCR beta repertoires consisted of sorted CD3+CD56+NKG2C+, CD3+CD56+NKG2C- and CD3+CD56-NKG2C+ T cells.

The CDR3 has 14 amino acids. Germline V CDR1 and CDR2: SGHRS, YFSETQ. Sequencing was done on a sample of blood T cells: a sorted CD56 or NKG2C T cell subset, CD4+ or CD8+ T cells, or bulk PBMC T cells (not recorded which). The TCR was taken from a man aged 18 to 29 in good health. The genes are TRBV5-1 and TRBJ2-1. The CDR3 sequence: CASSAELPYNEQFF.